These 7 T cell receptor beta chains came from one sample sequenced in a study of T cell repertoires in cytomegalovirus infection. TCRdb passed the reads through MiXCR, listing each CDR3 protein once. The sample yields 480,000 or so distinct CDR3 sequences, 11% seen once. Sequencing was carried out using PBMCs. These receptors were collected from a human donor in good health (CMV status not recorded). Some clones in this sample may be carry-over from other donors' samples.

The table lists this clonotype with a few counts. The chain links TRBV5-1 to TRBJ2-7; D remains unclear. Trimming removed 4 bases at V and 5 bases at J, with 13 bases between. Looked up from germline, CDR1 is SGHRS and CDR2 is YFSETQ. This CDR3 contains 13 residues. CDR3 nucleotides: TGCGCCAGCAGCCCCGTTGTAGAGCACGAGCAGTACTTC. Translation gives CASSPVVEHEQYF.

The V call is TRBV28, the J call TRBJ1-5; D unresolved. This CDR3 region has 14 residues. Trimming stripped 6 bases from V and 2 bases from J, with 11 bases between. Looked up from germline, CDR1 is MDHEN and CDR2 is SYDVKM. This CDR3 is CASSSSGRNQPQHF. The CDR3 DNA reads as TGTGCCAGCAGCTCATCGGGCCGCAATCAGCCCCAGCATTTT.

This clonotype appeared many times. The chain joins TRBV7-8 to TRBJ1-5, with TRBD1 as a possible D gene (5 bases). Looked up from germline, CDR1 is SGHVS and CDR2 is FQNEAQ. The CDR3 runs 17 residues. Trimming took 0 bases from V and 0 from J, leaving 12 bases between them. The DNA for the CDR3 is TGTGCCAGCAGCTTAGCGAGGTTTGGGGGTAGCAATCAGCCCCAGCATTTT. This encodes CASSLARFGGSNQPQHF.

In its sample, this clonotype was seen many times. V gene TRBV12-3 or TRBV12-4 combines with J gene TRBJ2-3; TRBD2 matches 10 bases. The trim removed 6 bases at V and 4 bases at J, leaving 7 bases unmatched. CDR3 length: 15 amino acids. The CDR3 nucleotides are TGTGCCAGCAGCACCGGGACTAGCGAGCCAGATACGCAGTATTTT. Its translation is CASSTGTSEPDTQYF.

This clonotype was counted at least ten times. The chain carries TRBV6-1 and TRBJ2-3; 7 bases line up with TRBD1. Germline V lookup: CDR1 MNHNS, CDR2 SASEGT. The CDR3 totals 17 residues. The J segment lost 0 bases and the V segment lost 6 bases, leaving 12 bases of the junction unmatched. The CDR3 DNA follows: TGTGCCAGCAGGGGACCTCGGACAGGACTGAGCACAGATACGCAGTATTTT. This sequence encodes CASRGPRTGLSTDTQYF.

This clonotype was detected many times. The rearrangement joins TRBV6-6 to TRBJ1-1, with 9 positions matching TRBD1. The CDR3 spans 16 residues. Looked up from germline, CDR1 is MNHNY and CDR2 is SVGAGI (reference sequence). The V segment lost 5 bases and the J segment 1 base; nucleotides outside the gene matches: 8. The CDR3: CASSPGTGRRNTEAFF. In DNA form, the CDR3 reads TGTGCCAGCAGTCCCGGGACAGGGAGGAGGAACACTGAAGCTTTCTTT.

This clonotype was found many times. The V gene is TRBV6-1, the J gene TRBJ2-1, with a tentative D call TRBD2 (5 bases). Trimming stripped 7 bases from V and 0 bases from J, with 19 bases between. The CDR3 spans 17 residues. Germline assignment: CDR1 MNHNS and CDR2 SASEGT. The CDR3 region is CASTPRGGLSSYNEQFF. CDR3 nucleotide sequence: TGTGCCAGCACCCCCCGCGGAGGCCTAAGCTCCTACAATGAGCAGTTCTTC.